A selection of T cell receptor beta chains follows, all from one sample in a study of control samples from healthy donors and cancer patients. TCRdb's table, derived via immunoSEQ multiplex PCR, lists solely in-frame clones and lacks some. The sample holds tens of thousands of clones; 85% to 90% are singletons and the top ten take around 7.6%. Sequencing was done on a sample of blood. The origin of the receptors is a woman aged 55-70 years in good health. The CDR3 runs from the conserved cysteine through the conserved F or W. The order of the fields is J gene, clone size, V gene, D gene, CDR3 protein, CDR3 DNA. D genes are given only for firm matches. Expanded clones get a size class; other rows say once, few or many, or leave the size out.

J gene: TRBJ1-3; clone size: -; V gene: TRBV6-6; D gene: -; CDR3 protein: CASSFPGGGNTIYF; CDR3 DNA: TGTGCCAGCAGTTTTCCGGGGGGTGGAAACACCATATATTTT
J gene: TRBJ1-6; clone size: -; V gene: TRBV7-9; D gene: TRBD1; CDR3 protein: CASSYRQGGGSYNSPLHF; CDR3 DNA: TGTGCCAGCAGCTATAGACAGGGAGGAGGCTCCTATAATTCACCCCTCCACTTT
J gene: TRBJ2-5; clone size: once; V gene: TRBV19; D gene: TRBD1; CDR3 protein: CASSIQGALQETQYF; CDR3 DNA: TGTGCCAGTAGTATCCAGGGGGCCCTCCAAGAGACCCAGTACTTC
J gene: TRBJ1-5; clone size: few; V gene: TRBV2; D gene: TRBD1; CDR3 protein: CASRGQVSNQPQHF; CDR3 DNA: TGTGCCAGCAGGGGACAGGTGAGCAATCAGCCCCAGCATTTT
J gene: TRBJ2-5; clone size: few; V gene: TRBV2; D gene: TRBD2; CDR3 protein: CASSELAGGPGTQYF; CDR3 DNA: TGTGCCAGCAGTGAACTAGCGGGAGGGCCCGGGACCCAGTACTTC
J gene: TRBJ2-2; clone size: -; V gene: TRBV6-5; D gene: TRBD2; CDR3 protein: CASTTSGNTGELFF; CDR3 DNA: TGTGCCAGTACGACTAGCGGAAACACCGGGGAGCTGTTTTTT
J gene: TRBJ2-1; clone size: -; V gene: TRBV28; D gene: -; CDR3 protein: CASKTSGPEQFF; CDR3 DNA: TGTGCCAGCAAGACCTCAGGTCCTGAGCAGTTCTTC
J gene: TRBJ2-7; clone size: -; V gene: TRBV27; D gene: TRBD1; CDR3 protein: CASSLMRGHEQYF; CDR3 DNA: TGTGCCAGCAGTTTAATGAGGGGGCACGAGCAGTACTTC
J gene: TRBJ2-7; clone size: -; V gene: TRBV30; D gene: TRBD2; CDR3 protein: CAWSGSGRAYEQYF; CDR3 DNA: TGTGCCTGGAGTGGTAGCGGGAGGGCCTACGAGCAGTACTTC
J gene: TRBJ2-5; clone size: -; V gene: TRBV30; D gene: -; CDR3 protein: CAWSTGFPPETQYF; CDR3 DNA: TGTGCCTGGAGCACCGGATTCCCCCCAGAGACCCAGTACTTC
J gene: TRBJ1-1; clone size: -; V gene: TRBV7-9; D gene: TRBD1; CDR3 protein: CASSLGGTVNTEAFF; CDR3 DNA: TGTGCCAGCAGCTTAGGGGGGACAGTGAACACTGAAGCTTTCTTT
J gene: TRBJ2-1; clone size: -; V gene: TRBV5-1; D gene: TRBD2; CDR3 protein: CASSYLSGGAMYEQFF; CDR3 DNA: TGCGCCAGCAGCTACCTTAGCGGGGGGGCTATGTATGAGCAGTTCTTC
J gene: TRBJ2-2; clone size: -; V gene: TRBV2; D gene: -; CDR3 protein: CASSDHRTGELFF; CDR3 DNA: TGTGCCAGCAGTGATCACCGAACCGGGGAGCTGTTTTTT
J gene: TRBJ2-5; clone size: -; V gene: TRBV15; D gene: TRBD2; CDR3 protein: CATSRELAGGQETQYF; CDR3 DNA: TGTGCCACCAGCAGAGAACTAGCGGGGGGTCAAGAGACCCAGTACTTC
J gene: TRBJ1-1; clone size: -; V gene: TRBV10-2; D gene: -; CDR3 protein: CASSDSTGPWRTEAFF; CDR3 DNA: TGCGCCAGCAGTGATTCCACCGGGCCCTGGCGGACTGAAGCTTTCTTT
J gene: TRBJ2-1; clone size: -; V gene: TRBV11-2; D gene: TRBD1; CDR3 protein: CASSLSGTATYNEQFF; CDR3 DNA: TGTGCCAGCAGTCTGTCCGGGACAGCAACCTACAATGAGCAGTTCTTC
J gene: TRBJ2-7; clone size: -; V gene: TRBV28; D gene: -; CDR3 protein: CASRKPLGEQYF; CDR3 DNA: TGTGCCAGCCGTAAACCCCTTGGCGAGCAGTACTTC
J gene: TRBJ2-2; clone size: -; V gene: TRBV5-1; D gene: TRBD2; CDR3 protein: CASSSLAGWTGELFF; CDR3 DNA: TGCGCCAGCAGCTCCCTAGCGGGATGGACCGGGGAGCTGTTTTTT
J gene: TRBJ2-5; clone size: -; V gene: TRBV2; D gene: -; CDR3 protein: CASSDVGQETQYF; CDR3 DNA: TGTGCCAGCAGTGATGTGGGGCAAGAGACCCAGTACTTC
J gene: TRBJ1-4; clone size: -; V gene: TRBV5-6; D gene: -; CDR3 protein: CASSLFAGRGEKLFF; CDR3 DNA: TGTGCCAGCAGCTTGTTCGCAGGCAGGGGAGAAAAACTGTTTTTT
J gene: TRBJ2-1; clone size: -; V gene: TRBV3-1/TRBV3-2; D gene: -; CDR3 protein: CASSQALMNDNEQFF; CDR3 DNA: TGTGCCAGCAGCCAAGCCCTCATGAATGACAATGAGCAGTTCTTC
J gene: TRBJ1-5; clone size: -; V gene: TRBV10-3; D gene: -; CDR3 protein: CAIRGTNQPQHF; CDR3 DNA: TGTGCCATCAGGGGGACCAATCAGCCCCAGCATTTT
J gene: TRBJ1-2; clone size: once; V gene: TRBV5-1; D gene: -; CDR3 protein: CASSLADSYQRVYYGYTF; CDR3 DNA: TGCGCCAGCAGCTTGGCCGACAGTTACCAACGGGTTTACTATGGCTACACCTTC
J gene: TRBJ2-2; clone size: -; V gene: TRBV5-1; D gene: TRBD1; CDR3 protein: CASMTGLPGELFF; CDR3 DNA: TGCGCCAGCATGACAGGGTTACCCGGGGAGCTGTTTTTT
J gene: TRBJ1-2; clone size: -; V gene: TRBV7-2; D gene: -; CDR3 protein: CASSSYQGNGYTF; CDR3 DNA: TGTGCCAGCAGCTCATATCAGGGTAATGGCTACACCTTC
J gene: TRBJ2-5; clone size: -; V gene: TRBV4-1; D gene: TRBD1; CDR3 protein: CASSQRTGSETQYF; CDR3 DNA: TGCGCCAGCAGCCAACGGACAGGGAGCGAGACCCAGTACTTC
J gene: TRBJ2-1; clone size: -; V gene: TRBV7-9; D gene: -; CDR3 protein: CASSLEAGRPYNEQFF; CDR3 DNA: TGTGCCAGCAGCTTAGAGGCGGGACGCCCCTACAATGAGCAGTTCTTC
J gene: TRBJ2-2; clone size: -; V gene: TRBV27; D gene: TRBD2; CDR3 protein: CASRGLAGVGTGELFF; CDR3 DNA: TGTGCCAGCAGGGGACTAGCGGGAGTGGGAACCGGGGAGCTGTTTTTT
J gene: TRBJ1-1; clone size: -; V gene: TRBV27; D gene: TRBD1; CDR3 protein: CASGTRQGVLVTEAFF; CDR3 DNA: TGTGCCAGCGGGACGCGACAGGGGGTACTGGTAACTGAAGCTTTCTTT
J gene: TRBJ2-7; clone size: -; V gene: TRBV28; D gene: TRBD1; CDR3 protein: CASRDGQGYYEQYF; CDR3 DNA: TGTGCCAGCAGAGACGGACAGGGGTACTACGAGCAGTACTTC
J gene: TRBJ1-2; clone size: -; V gene: TRBV11-3; D gene: TRBD1; CDR3 protein: CASSPLTGGFGYTF; CDR3 DNA: TGTGCCAGCAGCCCTCTGACAGGGGGTTTTGGCTACACCTTC
J gene: TRBJ2-7; clone size: few; V gene: TRBV28; D gene: TRBD1; CDR3 protein: CASGTGGLPYEQYF; CDR3 DNA: TGTGCCAGCGGTACAGGGGGTTTACCTTACGAGCAGTACTTC
J gene: TRBJ2-3; clone size: -; V gene: TRBV5-5; D gene: -; CDR3 protein: CASSLLGSYTDTQYF; CDR3 DNA: TGTGCCAGCAGCTTATTGGGGTCATACACAGATACGCAGTATTTT
J gene: TRBJ1-2; clone size: -; V gene: TRBV6-5; D gene: -; CDR3 protein: CASSSRQADGYTF; CDR3 DNA: TGTGCCAGCTCCTCCCGACAGGCCGATGGCTACACCTTC
J gene: TRBJ1-1; clone size: few; V gene: TRBV5-1; D gene: -; CDR3 protein: CASSFGMNTEAFF; CDR3 DNA: TGCGCCAGCAGCTTCGGGATGAACACTGAAGCTTTCTTT
J gene: TRBJ1-1; clone size: -; V gene: TRBV30; D gene: TRBD1; CDR3 protein: CASARDRRVAFF; CDR3 DNA: TGTGCCTCTGCCCGGGACAGGAGAGTAGCTTTCTTT
J gene: TRBJ1-1; clone size: -; V gene: TRBV4-1; D gene: TRBD1; CDR3 protein: CASSTTGVGREAFF; CDR3 DNA: TGCGCCAGCAGCACGACAGGGGTTGGGAGGGAAGCTTTCTTT